Listed here are 11 T cell receptor beta chains from one sample, sequenced in a study of technical replicates of blood from several donors. Sequenced by immunoSEQ multiplex PCR; TCRdb stores in-frame clones only, minus some. Of 85,000 to 100,000 clones in the sample, around 95% were seen once. Sequencing was performed on T cells isolated from PBMCs. The receptors originated from a human donor in good health.

The chain is built from TRBV28 and TRBJ2-2; D is perhaps TRBD2 (6 bases). In germline, CDR1 is MDHEN, CDR2 SYDVKM. With 7 bases removed from V and 1 base from J, the gap between germline ends came to 13 bases. The CDR3 is 15 amino acids. CDR3 sequence reads: CASTSLGGNTGELFF. CDR3 nucleotides: TGTGCCAGCACCTCACTCGGGGGGAACACCGGGGAGCTGTTTTTT.

This chain connects TRBV7-8 to TRBJ2-7, with 8 bases that match TRBD2. CDR3 size: 17 residues. In germline, CDR1 is SGHVS, CDR2 FQNEAQ. Unmatched junction bases numbered 7, after V lost 0 bases and J lost 0 bases. CDR3 DNA: TGTGCCAGCAGCTTAGCGGGGAGCGGGAGACGCTCCTACGAGCAGTACTTC. It encodes CASSLAGSGRRSYEQYF.

The chain's CDR3 is CASRANPHRDRVGEQYF. In DNA form, the CDR3 reads TGCGCCAGCAGGGCGAATCCCCACCGGGACAGGGTCGGCGAGCAGTACTTC. The chain is built from TRBV5-1 and TRBJ2-7, with 9 bases lining up with TRBD1. CDR1 is SGHRS and CDR2 is YFSETQ in the germline V gene. This CDR3 has 17 amino acids. Trimming took 5 bases from V and 6 from J; bases not matched to a gene: 18. Together with reference TRBV5-1 and TRBJ2-7, the CDR3 gives the full variable domain: KAGVTQTPRYLIKTRGQQVTLSCSPISGHRSVSWYQQTPGQGLQFLFEYFSETQRNKGNFPGRFSGRQFSNSRSEMNVSTLELGDSALYLCASRANPHRDRVGEQYFGPGTRLTVT.

This chain connects TRBV28 to TRBJ2-1; TRBD2 agrees at 11 bases. Germline CDR1 is MDHEN and CDR2 is SYDVKM. The V and J ends lost 5 bases and 1 base, in that order; junction bases with no gene match: 4. The CDR3 totals 16 residues. CDR3 amino acids: CASSQIAGGSYNEQFF. In DNA, the CDR3 is TGTGCCAGCAGTCAAATAGCGGGAGGGTCCTACAATGAGCAGTTCTTC. The variable domain in full, completed from reference TRBV28 and TRBJ2-1, reads DVKVTQSSRYLVKRTGEKVFLECVQDMDHENMFWYRQDPGLGLRLIYFSYDVKMKEKGDIPEGYSVSREKKERFSLILESASTNQTSMYLCASSQIAGGSYNEQFFGPGTRLTVL.

This chain joins TRBV30 and TRBJ2-7; D is uncertain. V was pared by 0 bases and J by 3 bases, with 9 bases between. CDR1 is GTSNPN and CDR2 is SVGIG in the germline V gene (reference sequence). This CDR3 spans 13 amino acids. This chain's CDR3 is CAWSVLADYEQYF. The CDR3 bases are TGTGCCTGGAGTGTACTCGCCGACTACGAGCAGTACTTC. Full variable domain (rest looked up from reference TRBV30 and TRBJ2-7): SQTIHQWPATLVQPVGSPLSLECTVEGTSNPNLYWYRQAAGRGLQLLFYSVGIGQISSEVPQNLSASRPQDRQFILSSKKLLLSDSGFYLCAWSVLADYEQYFGPGTRLTVT.

The J gene is TRBJ2-7, the V gene TRBV7-2; a possible D gene is TRBD2 (5 bases). V gave up 8 bases and J gave up 4 bases, with 18 bases separating them. The CDR3 has 14 amino acids. Germline V CDR1 and CDR2: SGHTA, FQGNSA. CDR3 sequence reads: CASVYPGGIYEQYF. DNA for the CDR3: TGTGCCAGCGTATATCCAGGAGGAATTTACGAGCAGTACTTC.

V is TRBV2 and J is TRBJ1-1, with TRBD1 as a possible D gene (5 bases). CDR1 is SNHLY, CDR2 FYNNEI, per germline. Trimming left V 6 bases short and J 1 base short, with 9 bases between. The CDR3 loop spans 13 amino acids. CDR3 protein: CASSVQGNTEAFF. CDR3 in DNA: TGTGCCAGCAGCGTTCAGGGGAACACTGAAGCTTTCTTT.

The rearrangement links TRBV5-1 to TRBJ2-1; 8 nucleotides align to TRBD2. Germline assignment: CDR1 SGHRS and CDR2 YFSETQ. The trim removed 7 bases at V and 4 bases at J, leaving 7 bases unmatched. CDR3 length: 14 amino acids. CDR3 coding DNA: TGCGCCAGCGGTAGCGGGGCCTTATACAATGAGCAGTTCTTC. This codes for CASGSGALYNEQFF.

This chain links TRBV12-5 with TRBJ1-4, with D unclear. Trimming removed 4 bases from V and 1 base from J, with 10 bases in between. This CDR3 has 15 residues. Germline loops: CDR1 LGHNT, CDR2 FRNRAP. The CDR3 DNA is TGTGCTAGTGGTTCTCCGCCGGGAACTAATGAAAAACTGTTTTTT. Residues: CASGSPPGTNEKLFF. Combining the CDR3 with reference TRBV12-5 and TRBJ1-4 gives the whole variable domain DARVTQTPRHKVTEMGQEVTMRCQPILGHNTVFWYRQTMMQGLELLAYFRNRAPLDDSGMPKDRFSAEMPDATLATLKIQPSEPRDSAVYFCASGSPPGTNEKLFFGSGTQLSVL.

The CDR3 DNA reads TGTGCCAGCAGCCCACTAGCGGGAGCTTCAAACGAGCAGTACTTC. This translates into CASSPLAGASNEQYF. This chain joins TRBV28 and TRBJ2-7; the match to TRBD2 covers 11 bases. Looked up from germline, CDR1 is MDHEN and CDR2 is SYDVKM. This CDR3 contains 15 residues. With V trimmed by 6 bases and J by 5 bases, 9 bases remained unmatched.

V and J are TRBV9 and TRBJ2-7; 8 positions agree with TRBD1. V was pared by 2 bases and J by 2 bases, with 3 bases of the junction left unmatched. Germline V gene lookup returns CDR1 SGDLS and CDR2 YYNGEE. This CDR3 spans 14 amino acids. The CDR3: CASSVGTGAYEQYF. The CDR3 DNA reads TGTGCCAGCAGCGTTGGGACAGGCGCCTACGAGCAGTACTTC. Full variable domain (remainder filled in from reference TRBV9 and TRBJ2-7): DSGVTQTPKHLITATGQRVTLRCSPRSGDLSVYWYQQSLDQGLQFLIQYYNGEERAKGNILERFSAQQFPDLHSELNLSSLELGDSALYFCASSVGTGAYEQYFGPGTRLTVT.